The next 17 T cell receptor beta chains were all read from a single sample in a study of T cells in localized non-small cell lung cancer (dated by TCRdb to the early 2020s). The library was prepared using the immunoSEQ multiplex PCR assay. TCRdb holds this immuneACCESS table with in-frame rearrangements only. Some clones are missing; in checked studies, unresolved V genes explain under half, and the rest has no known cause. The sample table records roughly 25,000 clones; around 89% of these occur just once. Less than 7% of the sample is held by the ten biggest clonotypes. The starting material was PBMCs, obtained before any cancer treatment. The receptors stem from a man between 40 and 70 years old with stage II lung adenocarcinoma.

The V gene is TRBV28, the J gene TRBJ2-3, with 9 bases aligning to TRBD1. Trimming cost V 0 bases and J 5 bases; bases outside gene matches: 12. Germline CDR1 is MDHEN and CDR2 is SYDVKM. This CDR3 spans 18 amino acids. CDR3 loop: CASSLWTLGTGWKDTQYF. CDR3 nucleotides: TGTGCCAGCAGTTTATGGACCCTGGGGACAGGGTGGAAAGATACGCAGTATTTT.

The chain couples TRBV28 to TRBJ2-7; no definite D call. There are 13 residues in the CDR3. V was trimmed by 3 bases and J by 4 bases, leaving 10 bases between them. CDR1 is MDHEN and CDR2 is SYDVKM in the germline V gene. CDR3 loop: CASSLIGRYEQYF. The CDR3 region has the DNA TGTGCCAGCAGTTTGATAGGGCGATACGAGCAGTACTTC.

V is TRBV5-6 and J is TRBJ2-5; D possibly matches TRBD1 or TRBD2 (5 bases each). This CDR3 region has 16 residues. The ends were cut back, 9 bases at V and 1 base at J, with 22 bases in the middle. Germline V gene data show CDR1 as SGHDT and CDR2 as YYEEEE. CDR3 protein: CAIPIGTRPSQETQYF. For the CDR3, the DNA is TGTGCCATCCCGATTGGGACCAGGCCGTCCCAAGAGACCCAGTACTTC.

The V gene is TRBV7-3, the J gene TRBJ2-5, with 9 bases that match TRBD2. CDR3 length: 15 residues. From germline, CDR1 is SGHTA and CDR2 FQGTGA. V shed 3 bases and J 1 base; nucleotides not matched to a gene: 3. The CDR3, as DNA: TGTGCCAGCAGCTTTAGCGGGGGCCCCCAAGAGACCCAGTACTTC. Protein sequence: CASSFSGGPQETQYF.

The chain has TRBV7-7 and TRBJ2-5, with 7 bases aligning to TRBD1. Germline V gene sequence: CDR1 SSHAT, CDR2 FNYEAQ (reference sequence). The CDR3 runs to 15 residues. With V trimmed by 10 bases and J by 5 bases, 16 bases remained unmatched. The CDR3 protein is CATGPTEQGWETQYF. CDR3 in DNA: TGTGCCACGGGGCCCACAGAACAGGGGTGGGAGACCCAGTACTTC.

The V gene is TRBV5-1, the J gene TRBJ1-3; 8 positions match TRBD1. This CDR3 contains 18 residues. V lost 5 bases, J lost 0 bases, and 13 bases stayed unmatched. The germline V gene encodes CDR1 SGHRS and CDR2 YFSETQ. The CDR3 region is CASSRSPGTGGSGNTIYF. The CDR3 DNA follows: TGCGCCAGCAGTCGAAGTCCCGGGACAGGCGGCTCTGGAAACACCATATATTTT.

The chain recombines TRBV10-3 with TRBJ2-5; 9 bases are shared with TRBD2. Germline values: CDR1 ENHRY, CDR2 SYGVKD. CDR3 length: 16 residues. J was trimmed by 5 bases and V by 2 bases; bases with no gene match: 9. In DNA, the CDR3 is TGTGCCATCAGTGAGGGTGGCGGGGGGGCAAAGGAGACCCAGTACTTC. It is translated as CAISEGGGGAKETQYF.

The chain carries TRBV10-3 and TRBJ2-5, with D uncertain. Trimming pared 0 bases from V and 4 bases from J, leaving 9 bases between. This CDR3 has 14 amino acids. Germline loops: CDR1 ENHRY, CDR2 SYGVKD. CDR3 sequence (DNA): TGTGCCATCAGTGAGTCCCCGGGCCTAGAGACCCAGTACTTC. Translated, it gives CAISESPGLETQYF.

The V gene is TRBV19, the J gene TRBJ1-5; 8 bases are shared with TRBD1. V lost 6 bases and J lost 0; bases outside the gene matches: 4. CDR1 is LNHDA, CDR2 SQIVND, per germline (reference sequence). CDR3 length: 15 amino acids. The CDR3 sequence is CASSLRGLSNQPQHF. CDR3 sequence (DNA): TGTGCCAGTAGCCTCAGGGGGCTTAGCAATCAGCCCCAGCATTTT.

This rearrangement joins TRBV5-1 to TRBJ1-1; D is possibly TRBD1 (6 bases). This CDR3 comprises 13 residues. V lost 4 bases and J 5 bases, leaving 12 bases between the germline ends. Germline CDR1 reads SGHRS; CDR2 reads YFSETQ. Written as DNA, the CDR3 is TGCGCCAGCAGCCCACAGGGTTATACTGAAGCTTTCTTT. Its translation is CASSPQGYTEAFF.

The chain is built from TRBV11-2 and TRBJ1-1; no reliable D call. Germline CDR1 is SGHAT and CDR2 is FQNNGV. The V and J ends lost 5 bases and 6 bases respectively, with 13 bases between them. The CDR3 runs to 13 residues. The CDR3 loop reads CASSSLSGPEAFF. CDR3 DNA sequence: TGTGCCAGCAGCAGCCTTTCAGGACCTGAAGCTTTCTTT.

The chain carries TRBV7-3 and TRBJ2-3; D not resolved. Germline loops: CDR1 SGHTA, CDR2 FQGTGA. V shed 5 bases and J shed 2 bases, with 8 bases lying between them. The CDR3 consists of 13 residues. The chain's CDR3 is CASSPSNTDTQYF. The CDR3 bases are TGTGCCAGCAGCCCATCGAACACAGATACGCAGTATTTT.

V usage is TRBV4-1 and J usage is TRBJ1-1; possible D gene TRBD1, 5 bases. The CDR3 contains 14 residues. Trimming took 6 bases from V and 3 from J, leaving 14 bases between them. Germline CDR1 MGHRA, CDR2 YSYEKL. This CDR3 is CASSYGGVDTEAFF. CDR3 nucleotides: TGCGCCAGCAGTTACGGAGGGGTGGACACTGAAGCTTTCTTT.

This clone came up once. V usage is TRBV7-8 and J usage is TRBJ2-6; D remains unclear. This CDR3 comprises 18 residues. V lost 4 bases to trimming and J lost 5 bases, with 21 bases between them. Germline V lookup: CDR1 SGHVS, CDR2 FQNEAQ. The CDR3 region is CASSYQYYPQSRANVLTF. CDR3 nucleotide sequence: TGTGCCAGCAGCTATCAATATTACCCACAAAGTCGGGCCAACGTCCTGACTTTC.

In nucleotides, the CDR3 is TGTGCCAGCGGGGGGTTAGACTATGGCTACACCTTC. Amino acids: CASGGLDYGYTF. The rearrangement joins TRBV19 to TRBJ1-2; the D gene is possibly TRBD1 (5 bases). V was clipped by 9 bases and J by 3 bases, with 11 bases between them. CDR1 and CDR2 from the germline V gene are LNHDA and SQIVND (reference sequence). CDR3 length: 12 residues.

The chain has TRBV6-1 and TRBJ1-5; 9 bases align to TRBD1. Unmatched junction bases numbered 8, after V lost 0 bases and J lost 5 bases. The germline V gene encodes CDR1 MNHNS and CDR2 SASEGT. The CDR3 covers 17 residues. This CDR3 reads CASSEAGTGGADQPQHF. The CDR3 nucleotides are TGTGCCAGCAGTGAAGCGGGAACAGGGGGCGCGGATCAGCCCCAGCATTTT.

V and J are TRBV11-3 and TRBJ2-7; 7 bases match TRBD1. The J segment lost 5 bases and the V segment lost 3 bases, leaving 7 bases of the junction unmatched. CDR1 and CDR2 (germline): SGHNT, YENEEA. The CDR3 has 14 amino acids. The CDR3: CASSFTRDSNEQYF. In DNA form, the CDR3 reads TGTGCCAGCAGCTTCACACGGGACAGTAACGAGCAGTACTTC.